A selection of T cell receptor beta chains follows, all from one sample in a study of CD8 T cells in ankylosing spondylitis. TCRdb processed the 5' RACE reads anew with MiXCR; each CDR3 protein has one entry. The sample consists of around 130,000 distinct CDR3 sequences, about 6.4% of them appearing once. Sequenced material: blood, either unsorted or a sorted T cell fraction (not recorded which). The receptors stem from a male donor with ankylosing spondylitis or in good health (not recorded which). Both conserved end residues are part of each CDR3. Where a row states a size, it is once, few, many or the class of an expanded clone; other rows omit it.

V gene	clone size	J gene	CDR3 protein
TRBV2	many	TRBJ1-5	CASSQDSSNQPQHF
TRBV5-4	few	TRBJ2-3	CASSLRLAGGTTDTQYF
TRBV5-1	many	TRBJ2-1	CASSLGPGGNEQFF
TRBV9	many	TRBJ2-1	CASSGGLAVSYNEQFF
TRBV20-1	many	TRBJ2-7	CSARGTSGGRAKYEQYF
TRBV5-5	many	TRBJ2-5	CASSLAGLAVLQETQYF
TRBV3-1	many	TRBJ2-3	CASSHGFGSTDTQYF
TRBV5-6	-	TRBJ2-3	CASSPQTGRSTDTQYF
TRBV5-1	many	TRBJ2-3	CASSHGTLTDTQYF
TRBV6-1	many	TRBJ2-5	CASSGVETQYF
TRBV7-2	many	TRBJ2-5	CASRPPGQETQYF
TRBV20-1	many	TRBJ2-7	CSASTRDKFYEQYF
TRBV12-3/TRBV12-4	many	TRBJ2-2	CASSSDSGELFF
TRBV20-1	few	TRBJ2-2	CSARRQNTGELFF
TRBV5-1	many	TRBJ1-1	CASSLRTGGLTTEAFF
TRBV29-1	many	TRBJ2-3	CSAVPGDTSPTDTQYF
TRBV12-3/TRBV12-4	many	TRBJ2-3	CASSFTSGVSTDTQYF
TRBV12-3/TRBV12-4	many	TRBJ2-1	CASSLRGGVYNEQFF
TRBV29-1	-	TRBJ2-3	CSVVDSGSLADTQYF